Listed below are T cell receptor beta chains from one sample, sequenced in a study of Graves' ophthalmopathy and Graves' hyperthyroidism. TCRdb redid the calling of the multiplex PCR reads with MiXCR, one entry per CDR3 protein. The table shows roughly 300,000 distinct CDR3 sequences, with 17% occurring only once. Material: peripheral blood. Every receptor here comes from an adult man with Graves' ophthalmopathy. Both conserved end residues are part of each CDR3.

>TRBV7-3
CASSSVGQNLYEQYF
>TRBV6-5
CASSYPSGDTYEQYF
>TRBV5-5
CASSVERQGWSETQYF
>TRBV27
CASSPSNSNQPQHF
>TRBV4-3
CASSQQTDSYEQYF
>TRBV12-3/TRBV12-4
CASSRLAGAGVTQYF
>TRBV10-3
CAISETNKGEETQYF
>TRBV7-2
CASSPRGLAEAFF
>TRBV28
CASTRIQGNYGYTF
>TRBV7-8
CASSLEQPEYSGNTIYF
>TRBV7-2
CARSLAMGQTQYF
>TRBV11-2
CASSPSRVEETQYF
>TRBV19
CASSIAGDRETQYF
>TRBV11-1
CASSLATRLIWVSRRGKPQLF
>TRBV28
CASEKSGTGYGYTF
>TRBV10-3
CAISDVQSNQPQHF
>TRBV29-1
CSVLGQRNYGYTF
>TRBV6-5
CASTTAGGLETQYF
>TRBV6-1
CASTRGVGGELFF
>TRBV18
CASGQERENEQYF
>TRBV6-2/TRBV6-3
CASSKLAGGPTYEQYF
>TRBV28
CASSWTGGNNQPQHF
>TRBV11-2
CASGPIVAGDETQYF
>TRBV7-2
CASSLGRAAEAFF
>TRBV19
CASSIQNTEAFF
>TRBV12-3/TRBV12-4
CASSRSGSSYEQYF
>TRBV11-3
CASSLRREIMNTEAFF
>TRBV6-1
CASSGSGMNTEAFF